The clone carrying this TCR beta chain came up a few times. Antigen unknown. The data originate from a study of T cells in Graves' hyperthyroidism and ophthalmopathy. This CDR3 is 16 amino acids long. The V end lost 4 bases, the J end lost 6 bases, and 20 bases lay between the germline ends. Amplification targeted TCR beta CDR3 regions from RNA transcripts. With the HTBI primer set, the TCR CDR3 went through a first round of RT-PCR. In TCRdb, the multiplex PCR reads were re-called with MiXCR into one record per CDR3 protein. The sample lists approximately 530,000 distinct CDR3 sequences, nearly 20% occurring once. It was roughly 10 ml of fresh peripheral blood that supplied the PBMCs. Findings and caveats of the study: Ophthalmopathy got predicted by the model a median about six months before its onset.

The TCR was taken from a middle-aged man with Graves' ophthalmopathy. The V call is TRBV12-3 or TRBV12-4, the J call TRBJ2-3; D is undetermined. Sequenced material: blood. CDR3 sequence: CASSSPLRSSRDTQYF. The CDR3 DNA reads as TGTGCCAGCAGTTCGCCTTTGCGGAGCAGCCGGGATACGCAGTATTTT.